This T cell receptor beta chain was sequenced in a study of blood T cell repertoires in COVID-19. Study background: From the United States, Italy and Spain came samples of acute and convalescent COVID-19.

This clone was counted between two and nine times. Participants, about 18 to 90 years old, spanned more than 20 US areas. Data came from immunoSEQ multiplex PCR; TCRdb stores just in-frame clones and leaves some out. The sample carries hundreds of thousands of clones, under 90% recorded once. V was pared by 0 bases and J by 3 bases, with 8 bases of the junction left unmatched. The CDR3 covers 16 residues. Germline CDR1 LNHNV, CDR2 YYDKDF (reference sequence). The chain links TRBV15 to TRBJ2-7; 7 nucleotides line up with TRBD2. The receptor was derived from a middle-aged man who had recovered from COVID-19. Sequencing was performed on PBMCs or T cells enriched from blood (not recorded which). CDR3 sequence: CATSRDLSSGYYEQYF. DNA for the CDR3: TGTGCCACCAGCAGAGATTTGTCTAGCGGTTACTACGAGCAGTACTTC.